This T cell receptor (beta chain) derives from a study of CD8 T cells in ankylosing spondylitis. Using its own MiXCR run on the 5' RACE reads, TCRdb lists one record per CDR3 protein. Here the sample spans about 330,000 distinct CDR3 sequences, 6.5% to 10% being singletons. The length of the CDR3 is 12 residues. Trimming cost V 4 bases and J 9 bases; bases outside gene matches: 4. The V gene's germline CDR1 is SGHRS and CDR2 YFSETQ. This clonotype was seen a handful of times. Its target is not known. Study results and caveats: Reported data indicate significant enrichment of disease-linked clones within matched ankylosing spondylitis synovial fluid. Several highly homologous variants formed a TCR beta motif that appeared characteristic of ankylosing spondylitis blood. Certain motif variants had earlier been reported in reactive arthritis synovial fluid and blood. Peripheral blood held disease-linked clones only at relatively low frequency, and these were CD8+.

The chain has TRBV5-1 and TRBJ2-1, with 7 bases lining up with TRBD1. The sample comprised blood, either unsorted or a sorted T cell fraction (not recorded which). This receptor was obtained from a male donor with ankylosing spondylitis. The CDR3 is CASSLQGTEQFF. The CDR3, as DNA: TGCGCCAGCAGCCTACAGGGGACTGAGCAGTTCTTC.